One and the same sample provided the 30 T cell receptor beta chains below, sequenced in a study of CD8 T cells in ankylosing spondylitis. TCRdb recomputed calls from the 5' RACE reads with MiXCR, one row per CDR3 protein. The sample shows around 210,000 distinct CDR3 sequences, 7.5% to 9.5% of them seen only once. The specimen was blood, either unsorted or a sorted T cell fraction (not recorded which). Source of these receptors: a female donor with ankylosing spondylitis or in good health (not recorded which).

The chain employs TRBV20-1 and TRBJ2-3; the D gene is possibly TRBD2 (6 bases). CDR1 and CDR2 from the germline V gene are DFQATT and SNEGSKA (reference sequence). Trimming removed 3 bases at V and 2 bases at J, with 12 bases between. CDR3 length equals 14 residues. This chain's CDR3 is CSASRGRFTDTQYF. CDR3 DNA sequence: TGCAGTGCTAGTCGAGGGAGGTTCACAGATACGCAGTATTTT.

This clonotype has ten or more counts. The gene calls are TRBV6-5 and TRBJ2-7; D possibly uses TRBD1 or TRBD2 (5 bases each). The CDR3 is 14 amino acids. CDR1 is MNHEY and CDR2 is SVGAGI in the germline V gene. The germline V and J ends were trimmed by 2 bases and 4 bases, with 12 bases remaining between them. The CDR3 protein is CASSYDRGGYEQYF. The DNA for the CDR3 is TGTGCCAGCAGTTACGACCGGGGCGGGTACGAGCAGTACTTC.

This clonotype was counted at least ten times. V is TRBV7-3 and J is TRBJ1-2, with 9 bases identical to TRBD1. The V gene's germline CDR1 is SGHTA and CDR2 FQGTGA. The ends lost 5 bases at V and 4 bases at J; junction bases unmatched: 2. The CDR3 is 13 amino acids. The CDR3 nucleotides are TGTGCCAGCAGCCCGGACAGGGGCTATGGCTACACCTTC. Amino acids: CASSPDRGYGYTF.

This rearrangement joins TRBV19 to TRBJ2-1; TRBD2 agrees at 7 bases. The CDR3 extends over 16 amino acids. CDR1 and CDR2 (germline): LNHDA, SQIVND (reference sequence). After removal of 0 bases from V and 7 bases from J, the junction contained 9 bases not matched to a gene. The CDR3 region has the DNA TGTGCCAGTAGTATAGAATTGGCTAGCGGCTCGAATGAGCAGTTCTTC. Amino acids: CASSIELASGSNEQFF.

This clonotype was found a few times. This chain joins TRBV7-8 and TRBJ2-7; 7 bases line up with TRBD1. V was pared by 4 bases and J by 2 bases, with 8 bases of the junction left unmatched. CDR3 length equals 15 residues. Germline-derived CDR1 and CDR2 are SGHVS and FQNEAQ. In nucleotides, the CDR3 is TGTGCCAGCAGCTACCTCCTAGGACAGGCCTACGAGCAGTACTTC. This sequence encodes CASSYLLGQAYEQYF.

In this sample, this clonotype turned up a few times. The genes are TRBV7-2 and TRBJ1-2; TRBD1 matches at 11 bases. The junction had 11 bases not matched to a gene; V was cut back by 5 bases and J by 9 bases. This CDR3 comprises 15 residues. The germline V gene has CDR1 SGHTA and CDR2 FQGNSA. The CDR3 coding sequence is TGTGCCAGCAGCCCCGCCGGGACAGGGGGTAGAAGCTACACCTTC. Translated, it gives CASSPAGTGGRSYTF. The full variable domain, in which reference TRBV7-2 and TRBJ1-2 provide the parts outside the CDR3, is GAGVSQSPSNKVTEKGKDVELRCDPISGHTALYWYRQSLGQGLEFLIYFQGNSAPDKSGLPSDRFSAERTGGSVSTLTIQRTQQEDSAVYLCASSPAGTGGRSYTFGSGTRLTVV.

In regard to this clonotype: This sequence may be a read error, since a much larger clone differs from it by one base. The V gene is TRBV12-3 or TRBV12-4, the J gene TRBJ2-2; D unclear. The CDR3 contains 13 residues. Between the trimmed V and J ends, which lost 1 base and 6 bases, there was a span of 6 bases. The CDR3 nucleotides are TGTGCCAGCAGTTTAGTGGTACCCGGGGAGCTGTTTTTT. It specifies CASSLVVPGELFF.

This clonotype has at least ten counts. The J gene is TRBJ2-5, the V gene TRBV5-4; 10 bases line up with TRBD2. There are 16 residues in the CDR3. Germline lookup yields CDR1 SGHNT and CDR2 YYREEE (reference sequence). V was clipped by 0 bases and J by 5 bases; unmatched bases: 7. CDR3 sequence reads: CASSLVAAGGGETQYF. DNA for the CDR3: TGTGCCAGCAGCTTGGTCGCAGCGGGAGGGGGGGAGACCCAGTACTTC.

This clonotype came up many times. This chain uses TRBV20-1 with TRBJ2-2, with 10 nucleotides matching TRBD2. Germline V gene data show CDR1 as DFQATT and CDR2 as SNEGSKA (reference sequence). Trimming at V came to 6 bases and at J to 8 bases, leaving 15 bases not matched to a gene. The CDR3 totals 16 residues. This CDR3 reads CSAQGASGSLKGELFF. CDR3 coding DNA: TGCAGTGCCCAGGGGGCTAGCGGGAGTTTGAAGGGGGAGCTGTTTTTT.

This clonotype has ten or more counts. The CDR3 bases are TGTGCCATCAGTGAGGGGATTGCGGGAGACTTGAGCGAGCAGTACTTC. It yields the protein CAISEGIAGDLSEQYF. The V call is TRBV10-3, the J call TRBJ2-7; 7 bases are shared with TRBD2. This CDR3 region has 16 residues. CDR1 and CDR2 (germline): ENHRY, SYGVKD. With 2 bases clipped from V and 6 bases from J, the junction kept 13 bases outside the gene matches.

This clonotype was picked up many times. The V gene is TRBV24-1, the J gene TRBJ1-4; D possibly corresponds to TRBD1 (5 bases). V was pared by 9 bases and J by 5 bases, with 21 bases between. The CDR3 consists of 16 residues. From germline, CDR1 is KGHDR and CDR2 SFDVKD. Written as DNA, the CDR3 is TGTGCCACCGGGACTGAGGAAGCCGGGGGAAATGAAAAACTGTTTTTT. Translation: CATGTEEAGGNEKLFF.

This clonotype was detected many times. J is TRBJ2-5 and V is TRBV20-1; a weak D match, TRBD1 (5 bases). This CDR3 comprises 15 residues. V was trimmed by 0 bases and J by 0 bases, leaving 11 bases between them. Germline V gene lookup returns CDR1 DFQATT and CDR2 SNEGSKA (reference sequence). The DNA for the CDR3 is TGCAGTGCTAGAGATAGCCCAGGGTACCAAGAGACCCAGTACTTC. Translated, it gives CSARDSPGYQETQYF.

This clonotype has a count of ten or more. The chain carries TRBV11-2 and TRBJ2-1; no reliable D call. The CDR3 contains 12 residues. Trimming removed 2 bases from V and 8 bases from J, with 7 bases in between. Per the germline V gene, CDR1 is SGHAT and CDR2 is FQNNGV. The CDR3 DNA sequence: TGTGCCAGCAGCTTACGTTTTCATGAGCAGTTCTTC. This encodes CASSLRFHEQFF.

Note on this clonotype: A much larger clone differs by one base, so this may be a read error. The V and J genes are TRBV10-3 and TRBJ1-1; no firm D call. This CDR3 comprises 12 residues. V lost 9 bases, J lost 1 base, and 9 bases lay in between. Per germline, CDR1 ENHRY and CDR2 SYGVKD. CDR3 in amino acids: CAIQTGNTEAFF. The CDR3 nucleotides read TGTGCCATTCAGACCGGGAACACTGAAGCTTTCTTT.

This clonotype has a count of ten or more. The chain uses TRBV14 and TRBJ2-2; 8 bases are a match to TRBD2. The length of the CDR3 is 14 residues. Germline CDR1 reads SGHDN; CDR2 reads FVKESK. The trim removed 4 bases at V and 7 bases at J, leaving 5 bases unmatched. The CDR3 here is CASSLLAGIGELFF. In nucleotides, the CDR3 is TGTGCCAGCAGCCTCTTAGCGGGAATCGGGGAGCTGTTTTTT.

This clonotype was detected ten times or more. CDR3 amino acids: CASSLERPRDTQYF. The CDR3 bases are TGCGCCAGCAGCTTGGAGAGGCCCAGAGATACGCAGTATTTT. The rearrangement uses TRBV5-1 and TRBJ2-3; unclear D gene. V was cut by 0 bases and J by 5 bases, with 10 bases left in between. The CDR3 is made up of 14 amino acids. CDR1 and CDR2 from the germline V gene are SGHRS and YFSETQ.

This clonotype has more than one count but fewer than ten. The DNA of the CDR3 is TGTGCCAGCAGCTTATGGCAGAGTTATGGCTACACCTTC. Amino acid sequence: CASSLWQSYGYTF. The gene calls are TRBV7-2 and TRBJ1-2, with D hard to call. Germline lookup yields CDR1 SGHTA and CDR2 FQGNSA. The CDR3 is 13 residues long. The V end was cut by 2 bases, the J end by 5 bases, with 9 bases between.

This clonotype was seen at least ten times. The CDR3 DNA follows: TGCGCCAGCAGCCAAGATCTAGAAGGGTATGGCTACACCTTC. Translation: CASSQDLEGYGYTF. The chain couples TRBV4-3 to TRBJ1-2; D gene ambiguous. CDR1 is LGHNA and CDR2 is YSLEER in the germline V gene. Trimming took 0 bases from V and 5 from J, leaving 10 bases between them. This CDR3 comprises 14 residues.

The chain links TRBV7-2 to TRBJ2-1, with 9 bases identical to TRBD2. The V segment lost 2 bases and the J segment 7 bases; nucleotides outside the gene matches: 9. The CDR3 length is 16 residues. The germline V gene has CDR1 SGHTA and CDR2 FQGNSA. The CDR3 region is CASSLNGGRVLNEQFF. Written as DNA, the CDR3 is TGTGCCAGCAGCTTAAATGGCGGGAGGGTTTTGAATGAGCAGTTCTTC.

This clonotype was seen ten or more times. The CDR3 sequence is CASREANEKLFF. The CDR3 region has the DNA TGTGCCAGCCGGGAAGCTAATGAAAAACTGTTTTTT. The chain links TRBV11-2 to TRBJ1-4, with D uncertain. The germline V gene has CDR1 SGHAT and CDR2 FQNNGV. The CDR3 spans 12 residues. V was shortened by 8 bases and J by 3 bases, with 7 bases between the two germline ends.

This clonotype appeared many times. The chain employs TRBV9 and TRBJ2-2; no definite D call. Trimming pared 4 bases from V and 1 base from J, leaving 14 bases between. This CDR3 contains 16 residues. Germline-derived CDR1 and CDR2 are SGDLS and YYNGEE. The CDR3 DNA is TGTGCCAGCAGCTCCAGTGATGGGGAGAACACCGGGGAGCTGTTTTTT. Translating it yields CASSSSDGENTGELFF.

This clonotype was observed at least ten times. The chain recombines TRBV29-1 with TRBJ2-2, with TRBD1 as a possible D gene (5 bases). CDR1 and CDR2 from the germline V gene are SQVTM and ANQGSEA. V lost 6 bases to trimming and J lost 7 bases, with 9 bases between them. The CDR3 has 11 amino acids. The CDR3 protein is CSVRVNGELFF. The CDR3 region has the DNA TGCAGCGTCAGGGTGAACGGGGAGCTGTTTTTT.

The chain links TRBV5-4 to TRBJ2-7; the match to TRBD2 covers 8 bases. The CDR3 is made up of 13 amino acids. Losses at the gene ends were 4 bases for V and 7 bases for J; bases not matched to a gene: 7. Germline V gene lookup returns CDR1 SGHNT and CDR2 YYREEE (reference sequence). The CDR3 reads CASSPGGPGEQYF. The CDR3 DNA reads TGTGCCAGCAGCCCGGGAGGGCCGGGGGAGCAGTACTTC. Full variable domain (remainder filled in from reference TRBV5-4 and TRBJ2-7): ETGVTQSPTHLIKTRGQQVTLRCSSQSGHNTVSWYQQALGQGPQFIFQYYREEENGRGNFPPRFSGLQFPNYSSELNVNALELDDSALYLCASSPGGPGEQYFGPGTRLTVT.

This clonotype was seen ten or more times. This rearrangement joins TRBV6-5 to TRBJ1-1, with D tentatively TRBD1 (6 bases). Germline loops: CDR1 MNHEY, CDR2 SVGAGI. Trimming shortened V by 0 bases and J by 6 bases, and 11 bases separated the two germline ends. This CDR3 region has 14 residues. CDR3 region: CASSYSKGGAEAFF. For the CDR3, the DNA is TGTGCCAGCAGTTACTCGAAGGGGGGGGCTGAAGCTTTCTTT.

The chain has TRBV12-3 or TRBV12-4 and TRBJ2-5; possibly TRBD1 for D (5 bases). This CDR3 comprises 14 residues. Between the trimmed V and J ends, which lost 5 bases and 1 base, there was a span of 11 bases. CDR3 sequence: CASSMTALQETQYF. DNA for the CDR3: TGTGCCAGCAGTATGACAGCTCTCCAAGAGACCCAGTACTTC.

The sample holds many counts of this clonotype. V is TRBV20-1 and J is TRBJ2-7; 9 nucleotides align to TRBD2. The CDR3 has 14 amino acids. V gave up 0 bases and J gave up 2 bases; unmatched junction bases: 2. Per the germline V gene, CDR1 is DFQATT and CDR2 is SNEGSKA (reference sequence). For the CDR3, the DNA is TGCAGTGCTAGAGATGGCGGGGGGGCCTACGAGCAGTACTTC. Residues: CSARDGGGAYEQYF.

This clonotype was picked up many times. The chain is built from TRBV6-1 and TRBJ1-2; D perhaps matches TRBD1 (5 bases). Germline V gene data show CDR1 as MNHNS and CDR2 as SASEGT. The V end was cut by 8 bases, the J end by 4 bases, with 11 bases between. CDR3 size: 12 residues. Written as DNA, the CDR3 is TGTGCCAGCGGGCAGAGGGGCTATGGCTACACCTTC. It specifies CASGQRGYGYTF.

This clonotype was detected many times. CDR3 sequence: CSANLAGPYINEQFF. The CDR3 region has the DNA TGCAGTGCTAATCTGGCGGGGCCCTACATCAATGAGCAGTTCTTC. The rearrangement uses TRBV20-1 and TRBJ2-1, with a weak D call TRBD2 (6 bases). The CDR3 sequence is 15 residues long. V lost 4 bases to trimming and J lost 6 bases, with 19 bases between them. Germline lookup yields CDR1 DFQATT and CDR2 SNEGSKA (reference sequence).

This clonotype occurred many times. This chain joins TRBV11-2 and TRBJ2-5; 9 nucleotides agree with TRBD2. Germline trimming cut 5 bases from V and 3 bases from J; bases unmatched to any gene: 10. CDR1 and CDR2 from the germline V gene are SGHAT and FQNNGV. This CDR3 contains 16 residues. CDR3: CASSPIFSGSKETQYF. The CDR3 DNA sequence: TGTGCCAGCAGCCCGATATTTAGCGGGAGCAAAGAGACCCAGTACTTC. Full variable domain (rest looked up from reference TRBV11-2 and TRBJ2-5): EAGVAQSPRYKIIEKRQSVAFWCNPISGHATLYWYQQILGQGPKLLIQFQNNGVVDDSQLPKDRFSAERLKGVDSTLKIQPAKLEDSAVYLCASSPIFSGSKETQYFGPGTRLLVL.

Ten or more counts support this clonotype. This chain uses TRBV11-2 with TRBJ2-7, with 7 bases identical to TRBD2. V dropped 4 bases and J dropped 0; count of bases not matched to a gene: 3. This CDR3 is 14 amino acids long. The germline gives CDR1 SGHAT, CDR2 FQNNGV. The CDR3 sequence is CASSSSGTSYEQYF. In DNA form, the CDR3 reads TGTGCCAGCAGCTCTAGCGGAACCTCCTACGAGCAGTACTTC.